This T cell receptor (beta chain) was sequenced during a study of blood T cell repertoires in COVID-19. Across the study: Collection of acute and convalescent COVID-19 samples took place in the United States, Italy and Spain. PBMCs, B-cell-depleted T cells, or T cells provided the cDNA or gDNA that made up the material.

The CDR3 runs to 13 residues. CDR1 and CDR2 (germline): MDHEN, SYDVKM. A remark on this clone: Germline and junction disagree at one end, which may indicate a read error.

Methods used by the authors: Amplification from reference gene primers served as the basis for estimated nucleated cell counts. Sequencing used immunoSEQ multiplex PCR; TCRdb keeps in-frame clones, though not all of them. Clonal size and the V and J genes are those of that table, whereas D and trimming came from the DNA. The sample lists about 73,000 clones, under 95% seen once, with about 15% in the top ten. The chain recombines TRBV28 with TRBJ1-2; possible D gene TRBD1, 5 bases. Sequenced sample: peripheral blood. The receptor's source is an elderly woman with active or convalescent COVID-19. CDR3 sequence reads: CASSLSTSGQGAF. CDR3 DNA: TGTGCCAGCAGTTTATCTACGTCCGGTCAGGGTGCCTTC.